This entry describes one T cell receptor beta chain. What this receptor recognizes is not known. No base-level quality is on record; no much larger clone is a single base apart. The data were taken from a study of blood T cell repertoires in COVID-19 (dated by TCRdb to about 2020). In terms of the full investigation: Samples covering the acute and convalescent phases of COVID-19 were provided by collaborators in the United States, Italy and Spain. The repertoires were released in a freely available public database intended as a resource for research on the immune response to SARS-CoV-2. HLA class I and class II types, where available, came from metadata supplied by the sample provider rather than from assay-based typing. The material from the prospective study consisted of cDNA or gDNA derived from T cells, B-cell-depleted T cells, or PBMCs. Deeply sampled blood TCRbeta repertoires from subjects exposed to, actively infected with, or recovered from COVID-19 were included in the dataset. The samples were drawn from the first 160 participants of the ongoing ImmuneRACE study and from some 1,300 subjects provided by 6 global collaborators. A de-identified subject ID, COVID-19 status, age in years and sex were almost always included in the sample metadata.

The germline V gene gives CDR1 as KGHDR and CDR2 as SFDVKD. The CDR3 runs 13 residues from the cysteine to the phenylalanine. Only the CDR3 region is kept as DNA, spanning 39 bases read in frame from base 1. V is shortened by 8 bases, J by 2 bases, and the region joining them spans 9 bases. Participants in the prospective study were aged roughly 18 to 89 years, lived in over 20 United States geographic areas, and enrolled through a virtual design. Cohort assignment in the prospective study relied on participant-reported clinical history from a screening survey and a study questionnaire. A participant counted as exposed if, within 2 weeks of entering the study, that participant had been in contact with someone who had a PCR-confirmed or clinician-diagnosed COVID-19 case. In the prospective study, whole blood, serum and a nasopharyngeal or oropharyngeal swab were collected from each participant by mobile phlebotomists. Additional blood draws and questionnaires over an approximately two-month period could optionally be provided by prospective study participants. Prospective study blood samples were shipped either frozen or at room temperature before DNA extraction.

Summary of the overall study and its limitations: The quantity of clinical and demographic metadata differed by source and by participant and was supplied without curation.

TCRbeta CDR3 regions were amplified from genomic DNA using the immunoSEQ Assay, a bias-controlled multiplex PCR. The original pipeline was this. Nucleated cell counts per sample were estimated from amplification of reference gene primers within the assay. To quantify the absolute abundance of each unique TCRbeta CDR3 rearrangement, sequence reads were collapsed and filtered. For each sample, productive Simpson clonality was calculated by taking the square root of Simpson's diversity index across productive rearrangements. The immuneACCESS repertoire file appears here via TCRdb, limited to in-frame rearrangements. These files lack a portion of the clones; in checked studies, under half of the deficit traces to unresolved V genes, and the cause of the others is not known. The V and J calls and clone size were taken over from that table, and D and trimming were inferred from the DNA. This sample is represented by about 250,000 clones; around 84% of them were singletons. The leading ten clones occupy roughly 5.3% of the sample.

This sequence originates from a man aged 35 to 55 who had been exposed to COVID-19. The chain was built from TRBV24-1 and TRBJ1-3, with a tentative D gene TRBD1 over 5 matching bases. Sequenced sample: PBMCs or T cells enriched from blood (not recorded which). The DNA reads as follows: TGTGCCACCAAGGGGCGAACTGGAAACACCATATATTTT. Its protein is CATKGRTGNTIYF.